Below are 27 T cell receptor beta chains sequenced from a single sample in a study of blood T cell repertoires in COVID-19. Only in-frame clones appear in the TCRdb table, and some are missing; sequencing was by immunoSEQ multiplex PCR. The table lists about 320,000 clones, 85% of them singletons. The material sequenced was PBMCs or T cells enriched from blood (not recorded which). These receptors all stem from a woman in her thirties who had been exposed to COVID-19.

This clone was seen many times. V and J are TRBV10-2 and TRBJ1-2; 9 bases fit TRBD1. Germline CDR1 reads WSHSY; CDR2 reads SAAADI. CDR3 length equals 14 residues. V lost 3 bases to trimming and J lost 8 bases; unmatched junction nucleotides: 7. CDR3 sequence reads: CASSDPGQGKGYTF. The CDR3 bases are TGCGCCAGCAGTGATCCGGGACAGGGTAAAGGCTACACCTTC.

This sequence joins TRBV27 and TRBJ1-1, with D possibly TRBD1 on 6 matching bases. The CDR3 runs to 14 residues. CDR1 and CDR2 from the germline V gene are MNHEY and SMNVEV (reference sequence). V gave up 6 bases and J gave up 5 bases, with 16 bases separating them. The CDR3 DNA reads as TGTGCCAGCAGGGGGCAGGGGAGGGATACTGAAGCTTTCTTT. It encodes CASRGQGRDTEAFF.

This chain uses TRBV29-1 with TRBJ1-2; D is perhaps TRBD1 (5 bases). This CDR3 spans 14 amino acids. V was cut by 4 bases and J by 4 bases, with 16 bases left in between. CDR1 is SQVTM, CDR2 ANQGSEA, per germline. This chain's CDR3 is CSVGFGGLGYGYTF. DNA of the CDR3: TGCAGCGTTGGTTTTGGGGGACTGGGCTATGGCTACACCTTC.

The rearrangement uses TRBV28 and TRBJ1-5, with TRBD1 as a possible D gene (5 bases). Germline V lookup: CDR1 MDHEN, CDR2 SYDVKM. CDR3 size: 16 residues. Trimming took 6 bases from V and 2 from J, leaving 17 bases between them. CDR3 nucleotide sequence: TGTGCCAGCAGGGGGCGTGACACCCGCGGCAATCAGCCCCAGCATTTT. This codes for CASRGRDTRGNQPQHF. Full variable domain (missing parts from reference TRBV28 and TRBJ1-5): DVKVTQSSRYLVKRTGEKVFLECVQDMDHENMFWYRQDPGLGLRLIYFSYDVKMKEKGDIPEGYSVSREKKERFSLILESASTNQTSMYLCASRGRDTRGNQPQHFGDGTRLSIL.

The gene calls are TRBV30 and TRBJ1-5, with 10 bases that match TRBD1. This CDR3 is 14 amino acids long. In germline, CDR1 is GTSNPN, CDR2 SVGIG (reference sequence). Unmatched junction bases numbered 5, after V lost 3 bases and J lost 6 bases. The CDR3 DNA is TGTGCCTGGAGCCGGGACAGGGGAGGTCAGCCCCAGCATTTT. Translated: CAWSRDRGGQPQHF.

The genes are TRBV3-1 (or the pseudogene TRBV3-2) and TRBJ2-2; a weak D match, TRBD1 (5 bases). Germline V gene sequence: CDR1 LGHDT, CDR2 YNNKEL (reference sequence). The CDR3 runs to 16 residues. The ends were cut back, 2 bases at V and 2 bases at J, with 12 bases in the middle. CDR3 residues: CASSQLDSVNTGELFF. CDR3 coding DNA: TGTGCCAGCAGCCAACTTGACAGTGTCAACACCGGGGAGCTGTTTTTT.

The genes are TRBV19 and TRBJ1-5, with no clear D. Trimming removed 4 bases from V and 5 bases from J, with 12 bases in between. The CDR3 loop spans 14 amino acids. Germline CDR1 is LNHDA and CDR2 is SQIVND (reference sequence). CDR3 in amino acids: CASSNTRADQPQHF. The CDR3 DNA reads TGTGCCAGTAGTAACACTAGGGCAGATCAGCCCCAGCATTTT. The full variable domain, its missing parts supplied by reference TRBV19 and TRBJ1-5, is DGGITQSPKYLFRKEGQNVTLSCEQNLNHDAMYWYRQDPGQGLRLIYYSQIVNDFQKGDIAEGYSVSREKKESFPLTVTSAQKNPTAFYLCASSNTRADQPQHFGDGTRLSIL.

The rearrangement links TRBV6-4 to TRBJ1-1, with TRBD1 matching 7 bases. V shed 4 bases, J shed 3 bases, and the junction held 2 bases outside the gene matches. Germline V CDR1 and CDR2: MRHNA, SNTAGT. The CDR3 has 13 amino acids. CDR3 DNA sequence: TGTGCCAGCAGTGTCGACAGGGACACTGAAGCTTTCTTT. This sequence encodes CASSVDRDTEAFF.

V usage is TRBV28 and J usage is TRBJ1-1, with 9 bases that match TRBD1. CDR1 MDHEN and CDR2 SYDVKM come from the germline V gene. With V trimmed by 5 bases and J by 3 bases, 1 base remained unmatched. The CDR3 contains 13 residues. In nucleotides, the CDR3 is TGTGCCAGCAGTCACAGGGGGCACACTGAAGCTTTCTTT. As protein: CASSHRGHTEAFF.

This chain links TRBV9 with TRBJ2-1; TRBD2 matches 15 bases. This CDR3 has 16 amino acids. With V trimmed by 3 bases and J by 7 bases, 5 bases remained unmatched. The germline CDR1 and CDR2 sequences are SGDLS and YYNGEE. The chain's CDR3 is CASSARGLAGGNEQFF. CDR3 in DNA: TGTGCCAGCAGCGCCAGGGGACTAGCGGGAGGAAATGAGCAGTTCTTC.

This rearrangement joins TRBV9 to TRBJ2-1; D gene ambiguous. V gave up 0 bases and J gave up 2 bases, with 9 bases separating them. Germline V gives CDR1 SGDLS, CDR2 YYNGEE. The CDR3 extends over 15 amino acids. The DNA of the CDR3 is TGTGCCAGCAGCGTAGGCAGGTTAACCTACAATGAGCAGTTCTTC. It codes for CASSVGRLTYNEQFF.

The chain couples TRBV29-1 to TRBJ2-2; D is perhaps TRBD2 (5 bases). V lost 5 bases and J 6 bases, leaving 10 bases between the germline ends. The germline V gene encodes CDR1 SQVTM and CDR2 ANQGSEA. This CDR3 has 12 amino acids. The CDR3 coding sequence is TGCAGCGTTACTAGTGGGCCCGGGGAGCTGTTTTTT. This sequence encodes CSVTSGPGELFF.

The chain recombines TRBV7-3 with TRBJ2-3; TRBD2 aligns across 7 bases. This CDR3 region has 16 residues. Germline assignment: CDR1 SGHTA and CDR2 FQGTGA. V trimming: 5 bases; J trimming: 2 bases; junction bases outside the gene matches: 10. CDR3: CASSAQGGPSTDTQYF. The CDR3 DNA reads TGTGCCAGCAGCGCGCAGGGAGGGCCTTCCACAGATACGCAGTATTTT.

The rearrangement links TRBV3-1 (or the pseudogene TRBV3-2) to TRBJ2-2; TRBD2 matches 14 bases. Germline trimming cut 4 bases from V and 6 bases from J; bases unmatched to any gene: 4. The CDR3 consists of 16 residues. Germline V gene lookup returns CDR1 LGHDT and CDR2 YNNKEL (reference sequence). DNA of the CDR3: TGTGCCAGCAGCCCAAGACTAGCGGGAGGGTCCGGGGAGCTGTTTTTT. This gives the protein CASSPRLAGGSGELFF.

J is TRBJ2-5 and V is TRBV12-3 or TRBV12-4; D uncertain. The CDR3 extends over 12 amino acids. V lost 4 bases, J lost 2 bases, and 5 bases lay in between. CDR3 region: CASSYGQETQYF. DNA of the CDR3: TGTGCCAGCAGTTACGGGCAAGAGACCCAGTACTTC.

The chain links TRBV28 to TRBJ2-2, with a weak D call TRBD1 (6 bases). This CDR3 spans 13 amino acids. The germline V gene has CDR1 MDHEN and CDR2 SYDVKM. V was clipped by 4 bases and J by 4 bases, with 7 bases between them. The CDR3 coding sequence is TGTGCCAGCAGTTCGACAGGCACCGGGGAGCTGTTTTTT. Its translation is CASSSTGTGELFF. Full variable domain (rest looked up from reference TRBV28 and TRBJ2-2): DVKVTQSSRYLVKRTGEKVFLECVQDMDHENMFWYRQDPGLGLRLIYFSYDVKMKEKGDIPEGYSVSREKKERFSLILESASTNQTSMYLCASSSTGTGELFFGEGSRLTVL.

CDR3 nucleotides: TGTGCCAGCAGCCTTCAGGGCAGCGACTATGGCTACACCTTC. It yields the protein CASSLQGSDYGYTF. The chain carries TRBV2 and TRBJ1-2, with D possibly matching TRBD1 (5 bases). This CDR3 comprises 14 residues. V was cut by 6 bases and J by 3 bases, with 14 bases left in between. Germline V lookup: CDR1 SNHLY, CDR2 FYNNEI.

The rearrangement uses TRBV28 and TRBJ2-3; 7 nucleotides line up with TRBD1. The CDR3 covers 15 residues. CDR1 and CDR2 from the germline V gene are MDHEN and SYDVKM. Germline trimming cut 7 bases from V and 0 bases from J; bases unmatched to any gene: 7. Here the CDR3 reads CASTHLDRSTDTQYF. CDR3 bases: TGTGCCAGCACCCACCTGGACAGGAGCACAGATACGCAGTATTTT. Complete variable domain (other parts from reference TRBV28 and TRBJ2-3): DVKVTQSSRYLVKRTGEKVFLECVQDMDHENMFWYRQDPGLGLRLIYFSYDVKMKEKGDIPEGYSVSREKKERFSLILESASTNQTSMYLCASTHLDRSTDTQYFGPGTRLTVL.

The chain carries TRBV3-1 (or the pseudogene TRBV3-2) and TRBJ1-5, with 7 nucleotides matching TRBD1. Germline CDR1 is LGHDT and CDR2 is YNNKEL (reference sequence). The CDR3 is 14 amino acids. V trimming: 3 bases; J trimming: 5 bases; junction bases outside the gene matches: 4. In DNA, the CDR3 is TGTGCCAGCAGCCATCGGCAGGGGGATCAGCCCCAGCATTTT. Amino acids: CASSHRQGDQPQHF.

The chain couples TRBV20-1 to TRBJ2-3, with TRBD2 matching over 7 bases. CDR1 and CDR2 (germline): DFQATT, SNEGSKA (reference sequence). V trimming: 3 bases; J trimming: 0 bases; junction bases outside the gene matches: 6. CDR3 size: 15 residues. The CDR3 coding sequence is TGCAGTGCTAGTAAAGCGGGGACTAGCACAGATACGCAGTATTTT. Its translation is CSASKAGTSTDTQYF.

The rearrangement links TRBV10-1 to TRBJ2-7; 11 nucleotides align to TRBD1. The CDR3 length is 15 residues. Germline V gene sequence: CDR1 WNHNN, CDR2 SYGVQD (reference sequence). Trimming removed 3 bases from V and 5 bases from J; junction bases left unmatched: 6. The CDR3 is CASSDPGQGVHEQYF. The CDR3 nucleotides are TGCGCCAGCAGTGATCCGGGACAGGGGGTCCACGAGCAGTACTTC.

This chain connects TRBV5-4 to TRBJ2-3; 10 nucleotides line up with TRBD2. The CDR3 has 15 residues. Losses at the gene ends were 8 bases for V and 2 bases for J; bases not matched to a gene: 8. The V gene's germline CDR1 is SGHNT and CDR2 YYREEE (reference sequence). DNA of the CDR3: TGTGCCAGTCAACCGAGCGGGGGGGCCACAGATACGCAGTATTTT. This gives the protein CASQPSGGATDTQYF. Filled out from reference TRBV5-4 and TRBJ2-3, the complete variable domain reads ETGVTQSPTHLIKTRGQQVTLRCSSQSGHNTVSWYQQALGQGPQFIFQYYREEENGRGNFPPRFSGLQFPNYSSELNVNALELDDSALYLCASQPSGGATDTQYFGPGTRLTVL.

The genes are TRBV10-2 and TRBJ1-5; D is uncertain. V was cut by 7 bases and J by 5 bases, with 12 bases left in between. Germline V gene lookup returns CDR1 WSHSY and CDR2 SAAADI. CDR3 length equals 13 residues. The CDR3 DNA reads TGCGCCAGCACCCGAGGTAGGCATCAGCCCCAGCATTTT. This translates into CASTRGRHQPQHF.

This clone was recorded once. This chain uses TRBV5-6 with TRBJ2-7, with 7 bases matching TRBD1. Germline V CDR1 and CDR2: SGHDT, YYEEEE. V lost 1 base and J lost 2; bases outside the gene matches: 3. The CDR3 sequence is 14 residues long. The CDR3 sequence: CASSLRGLTYEQYF. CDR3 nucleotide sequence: TGTGCCAGCAGCTTGAGGGGGCTTACCTACGAGCAGTACTTC.

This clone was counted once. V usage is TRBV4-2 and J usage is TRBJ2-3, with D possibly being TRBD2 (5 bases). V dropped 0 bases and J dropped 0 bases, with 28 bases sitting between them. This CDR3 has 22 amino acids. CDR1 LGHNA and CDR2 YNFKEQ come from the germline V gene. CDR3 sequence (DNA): TGTGCCAGCAGCCAAGATATCGTTATAGTCCGCGCAAGCGGTACTAGCACAGATACGCAGTATTTT. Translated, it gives CASSQDIVIVRASGTSTDTQYF.

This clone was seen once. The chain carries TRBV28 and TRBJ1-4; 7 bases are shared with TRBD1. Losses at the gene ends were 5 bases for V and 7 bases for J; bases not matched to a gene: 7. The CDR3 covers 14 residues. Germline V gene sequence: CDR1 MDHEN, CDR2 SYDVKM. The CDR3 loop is CASSIETGSEKLFF. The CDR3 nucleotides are TGTGCCAGCAGTATCGAGACAGGGTCTGAAAAACTGTTTTTT.

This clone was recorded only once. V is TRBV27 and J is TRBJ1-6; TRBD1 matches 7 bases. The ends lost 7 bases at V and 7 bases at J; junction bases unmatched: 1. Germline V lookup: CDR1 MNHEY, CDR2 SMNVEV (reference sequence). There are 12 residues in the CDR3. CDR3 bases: TGTGCCAGCAAACAGGGGAATTCACCCCTCCACTTT. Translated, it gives CASKQGNSPLHF.